The next 5 T cell receptor beta chains were all read from a single sample in a study of identical twins listed by TCRdb under 2016. Library preparation employed 5' RACE. Sequencing instrument: Illumina HiSeq 2000. TCRdb took the public reads, trimmed them with fastp at Q25, ran MiXCR for clone calling and kept in-frame beta chains. For every CDR3 protein sequence, its rows merge into one entry that carries the most common genes and DNA. A total of about 530,000 distinct CDR3 sequences appear in this sample, about 15% of them only once. More than 0.4% of the sample is in the top ten clones. These same records also appear under a second study, on yellow fever vaccine responses in identical twins.

The sequenced sample consisted of CD4+ T cells sorted from blood. Every receptor here comes from a woman aged 18-35 years in good health.

V is TRBV20-1 and J is TRBJ2-2; D possibly corresponds to TRBD1 (6 bases). The CDR3 spans 13 residues. V was pared by 5 bases and J by 1 base, with 8 bases between. CDR1 is DFQATT, CDR2 SNEGSKA, per germline (reference sequence). The CDR3 is CSALTGNTGELFF. In DNA, the CDR3 is TGCAGTGCTTTGACAGGGAACACCGGGGAGCTGTTTTTT.

The genes are TRBV20-1 and TRBJ2-2; D is possibly TRBD2 (5 bases). The CDR3 spans 14 residues. CDR1 is DFQATT, CDR2 SNEGSKA, per germline (reference sequence). V lost 6 bases and J 2 bases, leaving 13 bases between the germline ends. CDR3 sequence: CSALREPNTGELFF. The CDR3 coding sequence is TGCAGTGCCCTCCGGGAACCTAACACCGGGGAGCTGTTTTTT.

The table lists this clonotype with a few counts. The rearrangement joins TRBV7-8 to TRBJ2-7; perhaps TRBD1 as D (5 bases). The CDR3 spans 14 residues. Deletions cut 2 bases from V and 3 bases from J, with 11 bases between. Germline CDR1 reads SGHVS; CDR2 reads FQNEAQ. The CDR3 DNA reads TGTGCCAGCAGCTTAAGGGGCGTAGGCTACGAGCAGTACTTC. It yields the protein CASSLRGVGYEQYF. Full variable domain (missing parts from reference TRBV7-8 and TRBJ2-7): GAGVSQSPRYKVAKRGQDVALRCDPISGHVSLFWYQQALGQGPEFLTYFQNEAQLDKSGLPSDRFFAERPEGSVSTLKIQRTQQEDSAVYLCASSLRGVGYEQYFGPGTRLTVT.

This clonotype was found a few times. CDR3 nucleotides: TGCGCCAGCAGCGCACAGGGGGGTGAGCAGTTCTTC. This sequence encodes CASSAQGGEQFF. The V and J genes are TRBV5-1 and TRBJ2-1; 8 nucleotides line up with TRBD1. This CDR3 spans 12 amino acids. The germline CDR1 and CDR2 sequences are SGHRS and YFSETQ. V was pared by 4 bases and J by 9 bases, with 3 bases of the junction left unmatched.

The gene calls are TRBV5-1 and TRBJ2-7, with 7 bases fitting TRBD2. The CDR3 sequence is 15 residues long. The V segment lost 0 bases and the J segment 3 bases; nucleotides outside the gene matches: 6. Per germline, CDR1 SGHRS and CDR2 YFSETQ. The CDR3 DNA reads TGCGCCAGCAGCTTGGTCGTGGGAGGGGTCTACGAGCAGTACTTC. Encoded protein: CASSLVVGGVYEQYF.